One T cell receptor beta chain is described in this entry. Its antigen is unknown. V was pared by 1 base and J by 0 bases, with 13 bases between. Germline CDR1 is SGHRS and CDR2 is YFSETQ. The CDR3 is made up of 16 amino acids. The data belong to a study of T cell responses to AZD1222 COVID-19 vaccine. Study-level results: The number of AZD1222 recipients seropositive at baseline was only 5 to 7. Mapped onto spike, vaccine-associated CD4 TCRs spanned it and were dominant at 160-218 and 743-854. Epitopes outside B.1.351 and B.1.1.7 mutated regions reportedly drew nearly half of spike TCRs. Breadth and depth of Spike-specific TCRs rose after two AZD1222 doses.

Clones were sequenced by immunoSEQ multiplex PCR, and TCRdb holds only the in-frame ones, with some missing. Seen here are more than 95,000 clones, 80% to 90% observed once, and the top ten hold around 10%. The chain joins TRBV5-1 to TRBJ1-1; D perhaps matches TRBD1 (5 bases). The sample in question was peripheral blood, obtained on day 0 of MenACWY control vaccination. The receptor was derived from an adult in good health. The CDR3 sequence: CASSLRLGRVNTEAFF. The DNA for the CDR3 is TGCGCCAGCAGCTTGAGGCTTGGCAGGGTGAACACTGAAGCTTTCTTT.